Listed here are 17 T cell receptor beta chains from one sample, sequenced in a study of T cells in Graves' hyperthyroidism and ophthalmopathy. TCR beta CDR3 region amplification was performed from RNA transcripts. First-round RT-PCR with HTBI primers amplified the TCR CDR3 region. TCRdb redid the calling of the multiplex PCR reads with MiXCR, one entry per CDR3 protein. The data show hundreds of thousands of distinct CDR3 sequences, more than 45% seen once. The specimen sequenced was peripheral blood or thyroid tissue (not recorded which). The source is a woman younger than 35 with Graves' hyperthyroidism.

This clonotype appeared a few times. This chain uses TRBV7-9 with TRBJ2-7; TRBD1 might be the D (6 bases). The CDR3 contains 14 residues. V was trimmed by 5 bases and J by 4 bases, leaving 15 bases between them. Germline loops: CDR1 SEHNR, CDR2 FQNEAQ (reference sequence). CDR3 residues: CASSDLTGWYEQYF. In DNA form, the CDR3 reads TGTGCCAGCAGCGACTTAACAGGGTGGTACGAGCAGTACTTC.

The chain recombines TRBV24-1 with TRBJ2-7; D not certain. The germline CDR1 and CDR2 sequences are KGHDR and SFDVKD. V was pared by 3 bases and J by 2 bases, with 7 bases between. The CDR3 loop spans 13 amino acids. CDR3 sequence: CATSDGPAYEQYF. The DNA for the CDR3 is TGTGCCACCAGTGATGGCCCAGCCTACGAGCAGTACTTC.

This clonotype was observed a handful of times. The CDR3 spells CASSQGASIFYEQYF. For the CDR3, the DNA is TGTGCCAGCAGCCAAGGGGCTAGCATATTCTACGAGCAGTACTTC. The genes are TRBV14 and TRBJ2-7; weak D call: TRBD2 (5 bases). V was trimmed by 1 base and J by 3 bases, leaving 13 bases between them. The CDR3 consists of 15 residues. The germline V gene has CDR1 SGHDN and CDR2 FVKESK.

A word on this clonotype: Relative to the germline gene, one junction end is altered; a read error may explain this. This chain links TRBV7-3 with TRBJ2-7; D is uncertain. This CDR3 is built from 14 residues. Germline V gene sequence: CDR1 SGHTA, CDR2 FQGTGA. The CDR3 spells CASSPILENSEQYF. The CDR3 region has the DNA TGCGCCAGCAGCCCCATACTGGAAAATTCCGAGCAGTACTTC.

J is TRBJ1-3 and V is TRBV14, with a possible D match to TRBD1 (5 bases). Trimming shortened V by 4 bases and J by 0 bases, and 10 bases separated the two germline ends. Looked up from germline, CDR1 is SGHDN and CDR2 is FVKESK. CDR3 size: 15 residues. Here the CDR3 reads CASSLPGGSGNTIYF. Written as DNA, the CDR3 is TGTGCCAGCAGCCTCCCGGGGGGCTCTGGAAACACCATATATTTT.

The J gene is TRBJ2-5, the V gene TRBV2, with D possibly called TRBD1 or TRBD2 (5 bases each). This CDR3 region has 14 residues. V was trimmed by 4 bases and J by 4 bases, leaving 13 bases between them. The V gene's germline CDR1 is SNHLY and CDR2 FYNNEI. Here the CDR3 DNA reads TGTGCCAGCAGTGGGGACCTACCTCCAGAGACCCAGTACTTC. It is translated as CASSGDLPPETQYF. The entire variable domain, with the rest obtained from reference TRBV2 and TRBJ2-5, is as follows: EPEVTQTPSHQVTQMGQEVILRCVPISNHLYFYWYRQILGQKVEFLVSFYNNEISEKSEIFDDQFSVERPDGSNFTLKIRSTKLEDSAMYFCASSGDLPPETQYFGPGTRLLVL.

This clonotype was observed a handful of times. The gene calls are TRBV29-1 and TRBJ2-3; possible D gene TRBD2, 6 bases. Germline CDR1 reads SQVTM; CDR2 reads ANQGSEA. The CDR3 has 13 residues. Trimming shortened V by 7 bases and J by 4 bases, and 15 bases separated the two germline ends. CDR3 sequence: CSARDQGPDTQYF. In nucleotides, the CDR3 is TGCAGCGCGCGGGACCAAGGACCAGATACGCAGTATTTT.

The chain links TRBV7-9 to TRBJ2-7, with TRBD1 as a possible D gene (5 bases). Germline V gene lookup returns CDR1 SEHNR and CDR2 FQNEAQ (reference sequence). This CDR3 contains 19 residues. V was pared by 2 bases and J by 0 bases, with 23 bases between. The CDR3 DNA sequence: TGTGCCAGCAGCTTAACCGGGTGGGGCGACAGAGCGATCTCCTACGAGCAGTACTTC. It yields the protein CASSLTGWGDRAISYEQYF.

This chain uses TRBV6-1 with TRBJ1-4; D not resolved. The CDR3 totals 13 residues. Germline CDR1 reads MNHNS; CDR2 reads SASEGT. Deletions cut 8 bases from V and 7 bases from J, with 14 bases between. The CDR3 region is CASFLGNGEKLFF. In DNA form, the CDR3 reads TGTGCCAGCTTCCTCGGAAATGGTGAAAAACTGTTTTTT.

The chain links TRBV7-9 to TRBJ2-2; D is uncertain. The CDR3 is 14 residues long. V was shortened by 2 bases and J by 6 bases, with 10 bases between the two germline ends. Germline CDR1 is SEHNR and CDR2 is FQNEAQ (reference sequence). CDR3 DNA: TGTGCCAGCAGCTTACAGGCCTCGGCCGGGGAGCTGTTTTTT. This encodes CASSLQASAGELFF.

This clonotype showed up many times. The J gene is TRBJ1-4, the V gene TRBV7-9; D is unresolved. Germline V gene sequence: CDR1 SEHNR, CDR2 FQNEAQ (reference sequence). V was shortened by 1 base and J by 6 bases, with 9 bases between the two germline ends. CDR3 size: 14 residues. The CDR3 DNA is TGTGCCAGCAGCTTAGGATGGCAAGATGAAAAACTGTTTTTT. This gives the protein CASSLGWQDEKLFF.

This clonotype came up many times. The CDR3 protein is CASRYRDRPNTEAFF. DNA for the CDR3: TGTGCCAGCAGATACCGGGACAGGCCGAACACTGAAGCTTTCTTT. The rearrangement joins TRBV7-9 to TRBJ1-1; 8 nucleotides agree with TRBD1. The CDR3 consists of 15 residues. The V gene's germline CDR1 is SEHNR and CDR2 FQNEAQ (reference sequence). J lost 1 base, V lost 6 bases, and 7 bases had no gene match.

The count of this clonotype is one. The junction departs from the called germline gene at one end, perhaps through a read error. V is TRBV5-5 and J is TRBJ1-1, with unresolved D. Germline CDR1 reads SGHKS; CDR2 reads YYEKEE (reference sequence). CDR3 length: 13 residues. The CDR3 region is CASSLGLKTEAFF. The DNA for the CDR3 is TGTGCCAGCAGCTTGGGTCTGAAGACTGAAGCTTTCTTT.

This clonotype has a count of ten or more. The rearrangement uses TRBV24-1 and TRBJ2-2; D remains unclear. V was trimmed by 0 bases and J by 5 bases, leaving 6 bases between them. CDR3 length: 14 amino acids. Germline CDR1 KGHDR, CDR2 SFDVKD. CDR3 region: CATSDLAGTGELFF. CDR3 nucleotides: TGTGCCACCAGTGATTTGGCAGGAACCGGGGAGCTGTTTTTT.

The chain carries TRBV6-5 and TRBJ1-1; TRBD1 agrees at 10 bases. Per germline, CDR1 MNHEY and CDR2 SVGAGI. V shed 7 bases and J 3 bases; nucleotides not matched to a gene: 2. The length of the CDR3 is 13 residues. CDR3 DNA: TGTGCCAGCATCGGGACAGGGGACACTGAAGCTTTCTTT. As protein: CASIGTGDTEAFF.

Only a few counts were recorded for this clonotype. The junction does not match germline at one end; this may be a read error. The chain uses TRBV10-2 and TRBJ1-4; possibly TRBD1 for D (5 bases). Germline V gene lookup returns CDR1 WSHSY and CDR2 SAAADI. The CDR3 spans 13 residues. The CDR3 spells CASSPDTTEKLFF. The CDR3 DNA reads as TGTGCCAGCAGTCCGGACACCACAGAAAAACTGTTTTTT.

This rearrangement joins TRBV29-1 to TRBJ2-7; TRBD1 might be the D (7 bases). V shed 2 bases and J shed 5 bases, with 13 bases lying between them. The CDR3 totals 13 residues. Germline V gene data show CDR1 as SQVTM and CDR2 as ANQGSEA. As DNA, the CDR3 is TGCAGCGTTGAACCCAGCAGGGGGGACGAGCAGTACTTC. Its protein product is CSVEPSRGDEQYF.